This T cell receptor (beta chain) derives from a study of blood T cell repertoires in COVID-19 (dated by TCRdb to between 2020 and 2021). About the investigation overall: Samples covering the acute and convalescent phases of COVID-19 were provided by collaborators in the United States, Italy and Spain. A de-identified subject ID, COVID-19 status, age in years and sex were almost always included in the sample metadata. Where available, HLA class I and class II types were obtained from metadata supplied by the sample provider rather than from assay-based typing. Samples came from the ongoing ImmuneRACE study (first 160 participants) plus 1,254 subjects from 6 global collaborators. The material from the prospective study consisted of cDNA or gDNA derived from T cells, B-cell-depleted T cells, or PBMCs. The repertoires were released in a freely available public database meant as a resource for research on the immune response to SARS-CoV-2. Deeply sampled blood TCRbeta repertoires from subjects exposed to, actively infected with, or recovered from COVID-19 were included in the dataset.

Counted from cysteine to phenylalanine, this CDR3 has 14 amino acids. This entry keeps only the CDR3 DNA: 42 bases, framed from base 1. The germline V gene (reference sequence) gives CDR1 as LNHDA and CDR2 as SQIVND. Trimmed from V: 8 bases; trimmed from J: 3 bases; junction bases lacking a gene match: 6. Enrolling through a virtual design, the prospective study's participants ranged in age from roughly 18 to 95 years and lived across roughly 24 United States geographic areas. To assign participants to cohorts, the prospective study relied on clinical history that participants themselves reported in a screening survey and a study questionnaire. For ImmuneRACE Cohort 3, a participant was defined as recovered based on two consecutive negative NP/OP PCR tests, clearance by a healthcare professional, or resolution of symptoms. In the prospective study, whole blood, serum and a nasopharyngeal or oropharyngeal swab were collected from each participant by mobile phlebotomists. Prospective study participants could optionally give additional blood draws and questionnaires over a roughly two-month period. Before DNA extraction, blood samples from the prospective study were shipped at room temperature or frozen.

The immunoSEQ Assay, a bias-controlled multiplex PCR, was used to amplify TCRbeta CDR3 regions from genomic DNA. For the original study's pipeline: The number of nucleated cells in each sample was estimated by amplification of reference gene primers within the assay. To quantify the absolute abundance of each unique TCRbeta CDR3 rearrangement, sequence reads were collapsed and filtered. For each sample, productive Simpson clonality was calculated as the square root of Simpson's diversity index over productive rearrangements. This is the immuneACCESS table as TCRdb keeps it, with only in-frame sequences that have V and J called. A part of the clones is gone; compared with another copy, unresolved V genes explain less than half, and the rest is unexplained. The V and J calls and clone size are taken from that table; D and trimming were inferred from the DNA. In this sample the table shows some 180,000 clones, roughly 85% of which occur a single time. The ten most abundant clones make up more than 5.5% of the sample.

General conclusions and limits of the study: How much clinical and demographic metadata was included differed by source and by participant, and the metadata was provided uncurated.

This clone was observed once. This clone's antigen is unknown. Base quality data are lacking; no much larger clone is found one base away. The clonotype originates from a man in his forties or fifties who had recovered from COVID-19. Sample: PBMCs or T cells enriched from blood (not recorded which). Recombination linked TRBV19 to TRBJ2-2, and TRBD1 matches 7 of the central bases. This receptor carries the CDR3 CASLDRVDTGELFF. Read as DNA, the sequence is TGTGCCAGTCTTGACAGGGTCGACACCGGGGAGCTGTTTTTT.